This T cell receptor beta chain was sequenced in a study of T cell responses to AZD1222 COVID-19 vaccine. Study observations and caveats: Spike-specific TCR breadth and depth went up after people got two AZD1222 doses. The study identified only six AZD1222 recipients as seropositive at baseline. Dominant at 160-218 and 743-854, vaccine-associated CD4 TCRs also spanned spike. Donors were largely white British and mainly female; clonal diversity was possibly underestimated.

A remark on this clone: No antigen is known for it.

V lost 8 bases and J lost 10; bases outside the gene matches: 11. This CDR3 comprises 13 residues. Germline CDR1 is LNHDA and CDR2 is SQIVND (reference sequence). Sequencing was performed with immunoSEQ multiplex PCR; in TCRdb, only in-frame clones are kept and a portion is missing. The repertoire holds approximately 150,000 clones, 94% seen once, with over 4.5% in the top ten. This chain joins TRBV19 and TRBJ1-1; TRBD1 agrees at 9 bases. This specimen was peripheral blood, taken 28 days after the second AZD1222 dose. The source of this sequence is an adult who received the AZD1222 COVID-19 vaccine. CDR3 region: CASADRDRAGAFF. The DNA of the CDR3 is TGTGCCAGTGCCGACCGGGACAGGGCTGGAGCTTTCTTT.